Listed below are T cell receptor beta chains from one sample, sequenced in a study of cytomegalovirus exposure and HLA in healthy donors. Profiling relied on immunoSEQ multiplex PCR, and the TCRdb table lists in-frame clones only, not all of them. The table shows fewer than 250,000 clones, with less than 85% occurring only once. The sequenced sample was PBMCs. All receptors derive from a man aged 25-45 years in good health and CMV-seropositive. The CDR3 runs from the conserved cysteine through the conserved F or W. Fields, in order: J gene, V gene, D gene, CDR3 protein. D genes are given only for firm matches.

TRBJ1-5 TRBV30 NA CAWSVLKNQPQHF
TRBJ2-2 TRBV27 TRBD2 CASSLLPSGSAGELFF
TRBJ2-7 TRBV23-1 NA CASSQLRGRYEQYF
TRBJ1-2 TRBV6-5 TRBD1 CASSPPGTGGWGYTF
TRBJ2-7 TRBV19 TRBD1 CASSRDRQAYEQYF
TRBJ2-1 TRBV5-4 NA CASREGSEQFF
TRBJ2-2 TRBV2 TRBD2 CASSEFSGSYTGELFF
TRBJ2-7 TRBV27 NA CASSPMTARRVEQYF
TRBJ2-3 TRBV27 TRBD2 CASGSGRRDTQYF
TRBJ1-6 TRBV2 NA CASSFPPAGQGSPLHF
TRBJ2-2 TRBV5-4 TRBD2 CASSPGLAGATGELFF
TRBJ1-1 TRBV7-9 NA CASSLLGGGLRNTEAFF
TRBJ1-1 TRBV6-5 NA CASSHYKNTEAFF